This T cell receptor (beta chain) came from a study of blood T cell repertoires in COVID-19. Looking at the study overall: Acute and convalescent COVID-19 samples came from the United States, Italy and Spain.

Using immunoSEQ multiplex PCR, the repertoire was profiled, and TCRdb retains in-frame clones only, with some absent. The table records about 190,000 clones, around four fifths of them present only once. Germline V CDR1 and CDR2: MNHEY, SMNVEV (reference sequence). V was clipped by 5 bases and J by 3 bases, with 3 bases between them. There are 11 residues in the CDR3. V is TRBV27 and J is TRBJ2-3; no clear D gene. Sequencing was done on a sample of peripheral blood. The receptor was isolated from a woman in her 70s with active or convalescent COVID-19. CDR3 DNA: TGTGCCAGCAGTCATACAGATACGCAGTATTTT. Protein: CASSHTDTQYF.